The source of this TCR beta chain is a study of cytomegalovirus exposure and HLA in healthy donors. This clone was seen more than once but under ten times. This CDR3 region has 14 residues. V lost 5 bases and J 3 bases, leaving 13 bases between the germline ends. CDR1 and CDR2 from the germline V gene are LNHDA and SQIVND (reference sequence). This PCR relied on a set of 60 Vbeta primers and 13 Jbeta primers. Generated by immunoSEQ multiplex PCR, the TCRdb table keeps only in-frame clones and is missing some. The sample includes around 190,000 clones, around 77% seen only once; the top ten take less than 3.5%.

The sample taken for sequencing was PBMCs. The chain recombines TRBV19 with TRBJ1-1; TRBD1 is a possible D gene (6 bases). The sequence was obtained from a woman in her thirties in good health and CMV-seronegative. CDR3 sequence (DNA): TGTGCCAGTAGTTCGGGGGGCGCGTACACTGAAGCTTTCTTT. It codes for CASSSGGAYTEAFF.